This T cell receptor beta chain was identified in a study of cytomegalovirus exposure and HLA in healthy donors. Only one count was recorded for this clone. PCR was performed using 60 Vbeta and 13 Jbeta primers. Profiling relied on immunoSEQ multiplex PCR, and the TCRdb table lists in-frame clones only, not all of them. The data contain about 150,000 clones, 80% to 85% of them seen just once; the ten biggest clones take up around 8.1%. The CDR3 has 18 amino acids. Germline V gene lookup returns CDR1 SGHRS and CDR2 YFSETQ. Trimming left V 2 bases short and J 0 bases short, with 18 bases between. The chain uses TRBV5-1 and TRBJ1-3; D not resolved. The TCR sequence derives from a woman in her fifties or sixties in good health and CMV-seropositive. Sequenced: PBMCs. CDR3 sequence: CASSLNPGVAGSGNTIYF. CDR3 DNA: TGCGCCAGCAGCTTAAACCCCGGGGTTGCTGGCTCTGGAAACACCATATATTTT.